Listed below are T cell receptor beta chains from one sample, sequenced in a study of T-cell reconstitution after alpha-beta-depleted transplantation in children. One entry per CDR3 protein, called by TCRdb with MiXCR from the PCR reads. This repertoire shows fewer than 550,000 distinct CDR3 sequences, roughly a tenth found once; its top ten account for 2% to 2.5%. The material was PBMCs, obtained before TCRalphabeta/CD19-depleted stem cell transplant. The receptors stem from a child aged 2 to 10 with inherited bone marrow failure, due to receive a stem cell transplant. Each CDR3 is given with its conserved first and last residue. The order of the fields is clone size, D gene, V gene, CDR3 protein. D genes are given only for firm matches. Expanded clones are given a class, and other clones once, few, many or no size at all.

many . TRBV25-1 CASSEYVASSTDTQYF
many TRBD1 TRBV4-3 CASSYNDRAYNEQFF
many . TRBV12-3/TRBV12-4 CASGHEQYF
many . TRBV5-1 CASSPAQGEPEQFF
few TRBD1 TRBV28 CASSPTDRDSYEQYF
few . TRBV5-6 CASSFDLATGELFF
many . TRBV6-1 CASTGAYEQYF
. . TRBV10-3 CAISDSLWRRGDTQYF
. . TRBV20-1 CSARGGRDTEAFF
many . TRBV4-2 CASSQDPQHIADTQYF
many . TRBV29-1 CSVVGLQNTGELFF
many . TRBV7-9 CASSLDLGPSHVQYF
many . TRBV2 CASRTKSGLNTGELFF
few . TRBV7-9 CASSLCPPGYYEQYF
. . TRBV7-9 CASSPSKMYIQYF
many TRBD2 TRBV4-3 CASSQGTSGVYNEQFF
many TRBD2 TRBV5-1 CASSWNNDSGRARNEQFF
many TRBD1 TRBV7-8 CASSLGGTGGEYGYTF
. . TRBV27 CASSLMHSSYNSPLHF
. . TRBV9 CASSVGAGSYEQYF
many TRBD2 TRBV7-9 CAGSLALAGYNEQFF
. TRBD1 TRBV28 CATLDRMNTEAFF
many . TRBV5-6 CASSPHSGELFF
many . TRBV7-9 CASSPRTAEAFF
many . TRBV7-2 CASSLSLGGTEQYF
. TRBD2 TRBV4-1 CASSQFIAGGETQYF
few TRBD2 TRBV5-1 CASSLYSSGRGTGELFF
. TRBD1 TRBV15 CATSRDWAGTGDSPLHF
many . TRBV15 CATSREEYTEAFF
. TRBD1 TRBV7-9 CASSLPTQGTAYEQYF
many . TRBV20-1 CSATEWGEGTEAFF
many . TRBV5-1 CASSPGPGLDQYF
many . TRBV10-3 CAISPDSSEAFF
few . TRBV6-1 CASTLKGDYRDTQYF
many . TRBV20-1 CSASVPARMNTEAFF
. . TRBV5-6 CASSSGGNYGYTF
many TRBD1 TRBV27 CASRAGQGAREQYF
many TRBD1 TRBV6-1 CATADRGRLYGYTF
many TRBD2 TRBV7-9 CASSLEPSGRGADTQYF